The clone carrying this T cell receptor beta chain appeared many times. CDR1 SEHNR and CDR2 FQNEAQ come from the germline V gene (reference sequence). The ends were cut back, 5 bases at V and 0 bases at J, with 14 bases in the middle. CDR3 length equals 17 residues. The sample belongs to a study of CD8+CD57+ T cells in acquired aplastic anemia. Profiling that covered TCR beta VDJ and CDR3 relied on genomic DNA as its template. TCRdb ran MiXCR on the reads and lists one entry per CDR3 protein. Here the sample spans approximately 100,000 distinct CDR3 sequences, 55% to 80% being singletons. Selection for sequencing was limited to patients who had shown CD8+CD57+ cell expansion by flow cytometry.

The sequence came from a human donor with aplastic anemia. The specimen was sorted CD4+, CD8+, or CD8+CD57+ T cells (not recorded which) from PBMCs. V gene TRBV7-9 combines with J gene TRBJ2-6; D not certain. CDR3 region: CASSTMSFLSGANVLTF. CDR3 DNA: TGTGCCAGCAGCACGATGAGTTTCCTCTCTGGGGCCAACGTCCTGACTTTC.